This TCR beta chain is drawn from a study of T cells in Graves' hyperthyroidism and ophthalmopathy. The CDR3 length is 15 residues. CDR1 KGHSH and CDR2 LQKENI come from the germline V gene. Trimming left V 2 bases short and J 0 bases short, with 9 bases between. This clonotype has only a few counts. For ophthalmopathy patients, the Clinical Activity Score was at least 3 and the NOSPECS grade at least 4; duration was under 3 months. This sample holds PBMCs from approximately 10 ml fresh peripheral blood. Amplification of TCR beta CDR3 regions used RNA as the template. The TCR CDR3 first-round RT-PCR relied on the HTBI primer set. MiXCR, applied by TCRdb to the multiplex PCR reads, yields one record per CDR3 protein. The sample carries 550,000 to 600,000 distinct CDR3 sequences, approximately 15% recorded once.

The chain employs TRBV18 and TRBJ2-3; D ambiguous. This TCR derives from a woman between 18 and 29 years old with Graves' ophthalmopathy. Sample: blood. CDR3 loop: CASSPNSGSTDTQYF. CDR3 nucleotide sequence: TGTGCCAGCTCACCAAATAGTGGCAGCACAGATACGCAGTATTTT.